A single sample is the source of the 19 T cell receptor beta chains below, sequenced in a study of blood T cell repertoires in COVID-19. Some clones are missing from TCRdb's copy, which holds only in-frame ones; the method was immunoSEQ multiplex PCR. Of approximately 96,000 clones listed, about 88% are singletons. Sequenced: peripheral blood. The origin of the receptors is a woman of 80 years or more with acute or convalescent COVID-19.

This chain connects TRBV2 to TRBJ2-2, with a tentative D call TRBD1 (6 bases). The CDR3 runs to 13 residues. The germline V and J ends were trimmed by 6 bases and 7 bases, with 12 bases remaining between them. Germline-derived CDR1 and CDR2 are SNHLY and FYNNEI. The CDR3 spells CASRVQGFGELFF. In DNA form, the CDR3 reads TGTGCCAGCAGGGTTCAGGGGTTCGGGGAGCTGTTTTTT.

The V call is TRBV6-1, the J call TRBJ1-2; D gene uncertain. Germline loops: CDR1 MNHNS, CDR2 SASEGT. Between the trimmed V and J ends, which lost 0 bases and 4 bases, there was a span of 12 bases. This CDR3 is built from 15 residues. CDR3 sequence (DNA): TGTGCCAGCAGTGAAGCGCTTTCAGGCAGCTATGGCTACACCTTC. It yields the protein CASSEALSGSYGYTF.

The rearrangement uses TRBV18 and TRBJ2-1, with 13 bases lining up with TRBD2. Germline CDR1 reads KGHSH; CDR2 reads LQKENI. The ends lost 4 bases at V and 9 bases at J; junction bases unmatched: 9. The CDR3 extends over 16 amino acids. The CDR3: CASSLRTSGGFGEQFF. CDR3 in DNA: TGTGCCAGCTCACTACGGACTAGCGGGGGTTTTGGTGAGCAGTTCTTC.

This rearrangement joins TRBV11-2 to TRBJ2-1; 7 bases line up with TRBD2. Per the germline V gene, CDR1 is SGHAT and CDR2 is FQNNGV. V dropped 1 base and J dropped 4; count of bases not matched to a gene: 1. The CDR3 is made up of 14 amino acids. The CDR3 DNA is TGTGCCAGCAGCTTAGGACTAGCTTACAATGAGCAGTTCTTC. It codes for CASSLGLAYNEQFF.

V is TRBV29-1 and J is TRBJ2-1; 9 nucleotides line up with TRBD1. V dropped 2 bases and J dropped 7; count of bases not matched to a gene: 15. Germline CDR1 SQVTM, CDR2 ANQGSEA. The CDR3 loop spans 17 amino acids. The CDR3 protein is CSVERDREPRLGNEQFF. CDR3 bases: TGCAGCGTTGAACGGGACAGGGAACCCCGATTGGGAAATGAGCAGTTCTTC.

The V and J genes are TRBV28 and TRBJ2-2; D may be TRBD1 (6 bases). Trimming left V 5 bases short and J 3 bases short, with 13 bases between. The CDR3 totals 15 residues. Per germline, CDR1 MDHEN and CDR2 SYDVKM. The CDR3 sequence is CASSHRAGYTGELFF. CDR3 coding DNA: TGTGCCAGCAGTCACAGGGCGGGTTACACCGGGGAGCTGTTTTTT.

This chain joins TRBV5-1 and TRBJ1-5; the match to TRBD1 covers 11 bases. The length of the CDR3 is 16 residues. Trimming at V came to 2 bases and at J to 0 bases, leaving 1 base not matched to a gene. Germline V gene lookup returns CDR1 SGHRS and CDR2 YFSETQ. The CDR3 DNA is TGCGCCAGCAGCTTAGGGACAGGGGGTAGCAATCAGCCCCAGCATTTT. Its protein is CASSLGTGGSNQPQHF.

V is TRBV2 and J is TRBJ2-1, with D possibly matching TRBD1 (5 bases). There are 12 residues in the CDR3. V shed 3 bases and J shed 8 bases, with 8 bases lying between them. Germline loops: CDR1 SNHLY, CDR2 FYNNEI. The CDR3 sequence is CASSEGPYEQFF. CDR3 coding DNA: TGTGCCAGCAGTGAGGGGCCTTATGAGCAGTTCTTC.

The V gene is TRBV19, the J gene TRBJ1-5; D is unresolved. Germline-derived CDR1 and CDR2 are LNHDA and SQIVND (reference sequence). V gave up 7 bases and J gave up 2 bases, with 18 bases separating them. The CDR3 extends over 16 amino acids. The CDR3 sequence: CASILTGDHGNQPQHF. CDR3 DNA sequence: TGTGCCAGTATTTTGACTGGTGACCATGGCAATCAGCCCCAGCATTTT. Together with reference TRBV19 and TRBJ1-5, the CDR3 gives the full variable domain: DGGITQSPKYLFRKEGQNVTLSCEQNLNHDAMYWYRQDPGQGLRLIYYSQIVNDFQKGDIAEGYSVSREKKESFPLTVTSAQKNPTAFYLCASILTGDHGNQPQHFGDGTRLSIL.

This chain links TRBV27 with TRBJ1-2, with 7 bases that match TRBD1. The CDR3 has 14 residues. Germline V lookup: CDR1 MNHEY, CDR2 SMNVEV (reference sequence). Germline trimming cut 3 bases from V and 8 bases from J; bases unmatched to any gene: 9. The CDR3 is CASSFRGRGLGYTF. The DNA for the CDR3 is TGTGCCAGCAGTTTTAGGGGGCGGGGTTTGGGCTACACCTTC.

The rearrangement links TRBV7-2 to TRBJ2-7; 7 positions match TRBD1. V trimming: 8 bases; J trimming: 3 bases; junction bases outside the gene matches: 7. Germline V lookup: CDR1 SGHTA, CDR2 FQGNSA. There are 13 residues in the CDR3. CDR3 protein: CASARQGRYEQYF. As DNA, the CDR3 is TGTGCCAGCGCTAGACAGGGCCGCTACGAGCAGTACTTC.

The chain employs TRBV4-3 and TRBJ2-6; TRBD1 aligns across 9 bases. Losses at the gene ends were 2 bases for V and 0 bases for J; bases not matched to a gene: 8. This CDR3 contains 19 residues. Germline CDR1 is LGHNA and CDR2 is YSLEER. As DNA, the CDR3 is TGCGCCAGCAGCCAACTCGAGGGGACAGGGAACTCTGGGGCCAACGTCCTGACTTTC. Residues: CASSQLEGTGNSGANVLTF.

In DNA form, the CDR3 reads TGCAGTGCTAGTTTTAGCGGGAGGCTCACCTACGAGCAGTACTTC. Its protein is CSASFSGRLTYEQYF. The gene calls are TRBV20-1 and TRBJ2-7, with 10 bases fitting TRBD2. Looked up from germline, CDR1 is DFQATT and CDR2 is SNEGSKA (reference sequence). J gave up 2 bases and V 3 bases, and 7 bases lay outside the gene matches. This CDR3 has 15 residues.

This chain uses TRBV11-2 with TRBJ1-2, with unresolved D. Germline lookup yields CDR1 SGHAT and CDR2 FQNNGV. The CDR3 has 14 amino acids. The germline V and J ends were trimmed by 3 bases and 4 bases, with 12 bases remaining between them. Here the CDR3 reads CASSFDRAGYGYTF. DNA for the CDR3: TGTGCCAGCAGCTTCGACCGGGCGGGCTATGGCTACACCTTC.

In its sample, this clone was seen a few times. This chain connects TRBV4-2 to TRBJ1-6, with 9 bases aligning to TRBD1. Losses at the gene ends were 4 bases for V and 9 bases for J; bases not matched to a gene: 4. Germline loops: CDR1 LGHNA, CDR2 YNFKEQ. The CDR3 is 14 amino acids. CDR3 DNA: TGTGCCAGCAGCCCGGACAGGGGAAGTTCACCCCTCCACTTT. This encodes CASSPDRGSSPLHF.

The V and J genes are TRBV11-2 and TRBJ1-1, with D maybe TRBD1 (6 bases). Germline assignment: CDR1 SGHAT and CDR2 FQNNGV. The CDR3 totals 13 residues. The V gene lost 5 bases and the J gene lost 5 bases, with 12 bases spanning the gap. CDR3 DNA: TGTGCCAGCAGCCCCCAGGGGAGAACTGAAGCTTTCTTT. This translates into CASSPQGRTEAFF.

V usage is TRBV18 and J usage is TRBJ2-4; 10 bases map to TRBD1. This CDR3 has 17 amino acids. V shed 0 bases, J shed 0 bases, and the junction held 2 bases outside the gene matches. Germline V gene lookup returns CDR1 KGHSH and CDR2 LQKENI. The CDR3 coding sequence is TGTGCCAGCTCACCACCGGACAGGGGGGGAGCCAAAAACATTCAGTACTTC. It specifies CASSPPDRGGAKNIQYF.

The V gene is TRBV4-3, the J gene TRBJ2-1; 12 bases match TRBD2. The junction had 4 bases not matched to a gene; V was cut back by 3 bases and J by 13 bases. The length of the CDR3 is 13 residues. CDR1 is LGHNA, CDR2 YSLEER, per germline. The CDR3: CASSQTSGSEQFF. The CDR3 DNA follows: TGCGCCAGCAGCCAGACTAGCGGGAGCGAACAGTTCTTC.

This sequence joins TRBV6-6 and TRBJ1-5; 7 nucleotides agree with TRBD1. The germline CDR1 and CDR2 sequences are MNHNY and SVGAGI (reference sequence). J was trimmed by 0 bases and V by 6 bases; bases with no gene match: 20. CDR3 length equals 20 residues. CDR3 amino acids: CASSPRQGWGNGVSNQPQHF. CDR3 bases: TGTGCCAGCAGCCCACGACAGGGATGGGGGAATGGCGTTAGCAATCAGCCCCAGCATTTT.